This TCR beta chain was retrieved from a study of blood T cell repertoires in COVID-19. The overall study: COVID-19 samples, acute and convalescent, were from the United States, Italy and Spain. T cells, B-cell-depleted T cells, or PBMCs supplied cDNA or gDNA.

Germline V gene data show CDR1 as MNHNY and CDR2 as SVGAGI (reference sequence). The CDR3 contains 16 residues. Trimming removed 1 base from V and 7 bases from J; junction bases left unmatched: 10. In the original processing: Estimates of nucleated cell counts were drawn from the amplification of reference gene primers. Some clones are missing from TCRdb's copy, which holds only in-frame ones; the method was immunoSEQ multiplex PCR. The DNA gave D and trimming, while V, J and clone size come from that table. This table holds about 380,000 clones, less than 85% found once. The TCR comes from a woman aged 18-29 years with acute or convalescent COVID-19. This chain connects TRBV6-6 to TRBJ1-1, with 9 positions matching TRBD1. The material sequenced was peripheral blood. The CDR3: CASSYYDTGGFIEAFF. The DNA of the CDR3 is TGTGCCAGCAGTTACTACGACACAGGGGGCTTTATTGAAGCTTTCTTT.